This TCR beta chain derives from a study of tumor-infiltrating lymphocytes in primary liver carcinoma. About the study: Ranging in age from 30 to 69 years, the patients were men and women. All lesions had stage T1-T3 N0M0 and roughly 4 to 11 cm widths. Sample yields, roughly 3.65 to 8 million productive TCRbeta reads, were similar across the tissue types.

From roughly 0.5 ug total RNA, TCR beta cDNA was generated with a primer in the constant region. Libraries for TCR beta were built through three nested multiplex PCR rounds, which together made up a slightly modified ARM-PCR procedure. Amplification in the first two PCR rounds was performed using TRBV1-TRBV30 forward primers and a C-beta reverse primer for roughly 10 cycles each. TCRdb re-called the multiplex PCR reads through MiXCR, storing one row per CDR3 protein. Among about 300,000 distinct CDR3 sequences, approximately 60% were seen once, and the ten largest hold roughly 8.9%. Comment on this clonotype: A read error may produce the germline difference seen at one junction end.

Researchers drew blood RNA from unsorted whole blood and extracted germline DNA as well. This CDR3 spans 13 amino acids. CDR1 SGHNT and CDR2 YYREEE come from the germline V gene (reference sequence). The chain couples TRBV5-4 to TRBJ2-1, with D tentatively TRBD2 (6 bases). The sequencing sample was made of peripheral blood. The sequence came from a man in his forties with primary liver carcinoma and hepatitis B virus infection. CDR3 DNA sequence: TGTACCGGCAGCTTGGACTACTACAATGAACAGTTCTTC. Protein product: CTGSLDYYNEQFF.